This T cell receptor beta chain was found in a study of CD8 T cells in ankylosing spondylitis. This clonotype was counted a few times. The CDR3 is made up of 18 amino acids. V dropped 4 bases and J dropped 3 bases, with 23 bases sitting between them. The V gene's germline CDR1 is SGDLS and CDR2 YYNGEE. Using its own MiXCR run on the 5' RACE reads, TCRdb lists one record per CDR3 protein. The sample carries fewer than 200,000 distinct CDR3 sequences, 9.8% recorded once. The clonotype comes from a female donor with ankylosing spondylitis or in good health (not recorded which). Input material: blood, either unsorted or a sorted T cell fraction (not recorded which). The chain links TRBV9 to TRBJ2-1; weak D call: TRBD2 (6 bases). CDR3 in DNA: TGTGCCAGCAGCACTAATCCGGGGGTGACAGCCAACTACAATGAGCAGTTCTTC. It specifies CASSTNPGVTANYNEQFF.